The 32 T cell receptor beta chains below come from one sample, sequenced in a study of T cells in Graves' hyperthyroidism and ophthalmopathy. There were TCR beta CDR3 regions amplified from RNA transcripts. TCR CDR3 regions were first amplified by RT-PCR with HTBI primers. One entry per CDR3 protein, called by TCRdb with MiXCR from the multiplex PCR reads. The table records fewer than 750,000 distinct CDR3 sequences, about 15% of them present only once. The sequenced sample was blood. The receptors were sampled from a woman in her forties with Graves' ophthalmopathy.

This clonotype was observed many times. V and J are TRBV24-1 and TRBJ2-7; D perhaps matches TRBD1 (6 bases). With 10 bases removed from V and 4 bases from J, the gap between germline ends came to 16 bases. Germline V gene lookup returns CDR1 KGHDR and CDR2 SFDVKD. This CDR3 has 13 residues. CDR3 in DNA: TGTGCCACACAAGGGGGTAGCCGTTACGAGCAGTACTTC. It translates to CATQGGSRYEQYF.

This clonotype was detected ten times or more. CDR3 in DNA: TGCAGTGCTAGGGCGTTGGGGGGGGGAACTGAAGCTTTCTTT. It is translated as CSARALGGGTEAFF. This chain connects TRBV20-1 to TRBJ1-1; D perhaps matches TRBD1 (5 bases). Germline V CDR1 and CDR2: DFQATT, SNEGSKA (reference sequence). CDR3 length: 14 amino acids. V was shortened by 3 bases and J by 5 bases, with 16 bases between the two germline ends.

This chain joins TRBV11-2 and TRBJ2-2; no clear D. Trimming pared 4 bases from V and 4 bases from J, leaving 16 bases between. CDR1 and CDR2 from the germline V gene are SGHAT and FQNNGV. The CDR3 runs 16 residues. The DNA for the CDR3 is TGTGCCAGCAGCTCCCCACCCTCTCCGGGCACCGGGGAGCTGTTTTTT. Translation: CASSSPPSPGTGELFF.

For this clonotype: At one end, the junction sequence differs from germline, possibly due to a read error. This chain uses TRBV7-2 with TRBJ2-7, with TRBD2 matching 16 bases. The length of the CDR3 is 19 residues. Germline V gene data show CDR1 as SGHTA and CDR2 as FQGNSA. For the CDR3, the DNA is TGTGTCAGCAGCTATAGTGCGGGACTAGCGGGAGGGGTAGGTTACGAGCAGTACTTC. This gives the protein CVSSYSAGLAGGVGYEQYF.

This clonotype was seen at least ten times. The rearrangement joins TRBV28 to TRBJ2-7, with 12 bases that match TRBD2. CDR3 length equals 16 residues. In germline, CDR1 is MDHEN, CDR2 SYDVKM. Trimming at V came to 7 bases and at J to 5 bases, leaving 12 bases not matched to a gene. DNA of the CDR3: TGTGCCAGCACTAGCGGGAGGGCCGTAACTGCGGACGAGCAGTACTTC. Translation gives CASTSGRAVTADEQYF.

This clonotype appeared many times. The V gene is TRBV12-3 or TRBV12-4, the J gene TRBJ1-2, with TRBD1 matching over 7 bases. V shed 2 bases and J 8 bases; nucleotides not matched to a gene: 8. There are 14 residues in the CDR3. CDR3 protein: CASSLMDRHRGYTF. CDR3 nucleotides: TGTGCCAGCAGTTTAATGGACAGGCATCGAGGCTACACCTTC.

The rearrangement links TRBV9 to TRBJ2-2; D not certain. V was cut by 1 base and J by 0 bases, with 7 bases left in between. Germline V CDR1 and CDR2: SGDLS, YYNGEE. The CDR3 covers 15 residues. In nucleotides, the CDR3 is TGTGCCAGCAGCGTATCCGTCACGAACACCGGGGAGCTGTTTTTT. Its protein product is CASSVSVTNTGELFF.

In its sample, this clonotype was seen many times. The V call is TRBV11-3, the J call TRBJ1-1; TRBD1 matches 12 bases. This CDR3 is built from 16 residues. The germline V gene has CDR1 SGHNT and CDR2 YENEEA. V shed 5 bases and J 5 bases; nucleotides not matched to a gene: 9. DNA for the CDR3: TGTGCCAGCAGCCCCGTGGGACAGGGGGCGCAAACTGAAGCTTTCTTT. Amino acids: CASSPVGQGAQTEAFF.

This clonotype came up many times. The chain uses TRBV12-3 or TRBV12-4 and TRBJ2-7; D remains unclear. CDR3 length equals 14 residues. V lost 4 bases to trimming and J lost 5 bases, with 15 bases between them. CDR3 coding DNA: TGTGCCAGCAGTTGGGGTGGGGTTCGGGACGAGCAGTACTTC. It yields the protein CASSWGGVRDEQYF.

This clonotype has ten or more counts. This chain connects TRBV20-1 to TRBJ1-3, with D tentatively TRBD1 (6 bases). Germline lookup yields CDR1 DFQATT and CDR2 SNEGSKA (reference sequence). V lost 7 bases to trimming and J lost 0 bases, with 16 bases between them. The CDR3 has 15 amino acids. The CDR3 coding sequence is TGCAGTGTTGCCCCGGACAGCTTCTCTGGAAACACCATATATTTT. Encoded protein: CSVAPDSFSGNTIYF.

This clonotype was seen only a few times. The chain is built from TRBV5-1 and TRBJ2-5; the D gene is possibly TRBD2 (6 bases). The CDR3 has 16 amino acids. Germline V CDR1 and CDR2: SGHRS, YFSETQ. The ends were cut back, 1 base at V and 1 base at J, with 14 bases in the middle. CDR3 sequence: CASSLRGIRAQETQYF. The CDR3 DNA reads TGCGCCAGCAGCTTGCGGGGGATTAGGGCCCAAGAGACCCAGTACTTC.

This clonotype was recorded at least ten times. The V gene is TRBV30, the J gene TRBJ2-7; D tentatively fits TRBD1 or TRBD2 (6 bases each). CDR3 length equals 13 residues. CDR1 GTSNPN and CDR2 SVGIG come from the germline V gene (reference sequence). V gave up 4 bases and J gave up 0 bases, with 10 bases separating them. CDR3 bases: TGTGCCTGGAAGGGGGGAAGCTCCTACGAGCAGTACTTC. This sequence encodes CAWKGGSSYEQYF.

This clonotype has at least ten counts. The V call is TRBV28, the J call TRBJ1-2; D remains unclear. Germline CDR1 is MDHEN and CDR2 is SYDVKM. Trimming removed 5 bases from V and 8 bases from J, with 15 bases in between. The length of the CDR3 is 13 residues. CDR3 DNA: TGTGCCAGCAGTACCCGCGGCATTGGGGGCTACACCTTC. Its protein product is CASSTRGIGGYTF.

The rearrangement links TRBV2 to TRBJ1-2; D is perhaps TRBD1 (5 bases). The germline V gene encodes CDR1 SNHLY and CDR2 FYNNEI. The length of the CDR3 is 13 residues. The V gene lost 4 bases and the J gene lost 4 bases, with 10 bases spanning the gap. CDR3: CASSGGQSYGYTF. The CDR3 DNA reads TGTGCCAGCAGTGGAGGACAATCCTATGGCTACACCTTC. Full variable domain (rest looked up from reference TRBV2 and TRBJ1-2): EPEVTQTPSHQVTQMGQEVILRCVPISNHLYFYWYRQILGQKVEFLVSFYNNEISEKSEIFDDQFSVERPDGSNFTLKIRSTKLEDSAMYFCASSGGQSYGYTFGSGTRLTVV.

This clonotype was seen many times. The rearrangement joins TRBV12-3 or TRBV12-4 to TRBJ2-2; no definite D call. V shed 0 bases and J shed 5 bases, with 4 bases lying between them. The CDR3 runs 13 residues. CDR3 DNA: TGTGCCAGCAGTTTAGCGCGTACCGGGGAGCTGTTTTTT. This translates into CASSLARTGELFF.

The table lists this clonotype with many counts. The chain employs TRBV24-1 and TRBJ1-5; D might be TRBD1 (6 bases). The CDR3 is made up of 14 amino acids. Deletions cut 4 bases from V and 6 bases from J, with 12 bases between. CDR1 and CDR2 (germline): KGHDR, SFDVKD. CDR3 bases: TGTGCCACCAGTGACACGGACAGAAGTCAGCCCCAGCATTTT. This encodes CATSDTDRSQPQHF.

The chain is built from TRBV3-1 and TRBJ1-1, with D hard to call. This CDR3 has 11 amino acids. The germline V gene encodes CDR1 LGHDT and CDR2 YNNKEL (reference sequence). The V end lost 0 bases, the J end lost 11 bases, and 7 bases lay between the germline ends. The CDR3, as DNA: TGTGCCAGCAGCCAAGAAGCGGTCGCTTTCTTT. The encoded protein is CASSQEAVAFF.

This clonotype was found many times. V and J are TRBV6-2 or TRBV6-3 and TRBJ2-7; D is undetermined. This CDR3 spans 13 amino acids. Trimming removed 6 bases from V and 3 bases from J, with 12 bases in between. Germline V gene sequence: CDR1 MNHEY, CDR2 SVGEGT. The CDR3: CASRLDILYEQYF. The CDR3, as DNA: TGTGCCAGCAGGCTTGACATCCTCTACGAGCAGTACTTC.

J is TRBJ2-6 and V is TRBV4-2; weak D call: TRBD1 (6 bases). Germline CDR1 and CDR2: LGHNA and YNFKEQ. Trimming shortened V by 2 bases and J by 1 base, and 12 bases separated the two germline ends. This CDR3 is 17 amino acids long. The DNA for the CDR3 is TGTGCCAGCAGCCAAAAGGGGGTAGGGTCTGGGGCCAACGTCCTGACTTTC. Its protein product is CASSQKGVGSGANVLTF.

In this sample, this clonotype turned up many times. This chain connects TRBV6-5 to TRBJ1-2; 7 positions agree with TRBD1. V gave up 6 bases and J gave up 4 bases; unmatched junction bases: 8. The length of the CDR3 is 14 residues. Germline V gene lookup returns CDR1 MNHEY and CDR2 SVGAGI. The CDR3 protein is CASSYRTGRYGYTF. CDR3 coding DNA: TGTGCCAGCAGCTATCGGACAGGCCGCTATGGCTACACCTTC.

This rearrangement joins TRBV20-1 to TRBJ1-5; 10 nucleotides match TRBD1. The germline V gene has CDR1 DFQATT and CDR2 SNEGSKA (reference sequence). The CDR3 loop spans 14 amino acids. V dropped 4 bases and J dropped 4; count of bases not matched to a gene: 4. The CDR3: CSATRDRGNQPQHF. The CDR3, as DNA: TGCAGTGCTACCAGGGACAGGGGTAATCAGCCCCAGCATTTT.

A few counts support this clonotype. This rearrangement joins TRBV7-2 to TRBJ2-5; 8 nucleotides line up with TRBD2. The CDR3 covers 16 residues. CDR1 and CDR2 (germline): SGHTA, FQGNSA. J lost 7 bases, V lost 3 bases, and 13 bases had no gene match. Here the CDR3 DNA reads TGTGCCAGCAGCTTCTGGGGTAGCGGGGTCCTCGGGACCCAGTACTTC. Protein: CASSFWGSGVLGTQYF.

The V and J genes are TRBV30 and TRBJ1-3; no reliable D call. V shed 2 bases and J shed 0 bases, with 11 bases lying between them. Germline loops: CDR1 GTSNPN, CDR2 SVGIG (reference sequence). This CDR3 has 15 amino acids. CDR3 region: CAWSMRGDSGNTIYF. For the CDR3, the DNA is TGTGCCTGGAGTATGCGTGGTGACTCTGGAAACACCATATATTTT.

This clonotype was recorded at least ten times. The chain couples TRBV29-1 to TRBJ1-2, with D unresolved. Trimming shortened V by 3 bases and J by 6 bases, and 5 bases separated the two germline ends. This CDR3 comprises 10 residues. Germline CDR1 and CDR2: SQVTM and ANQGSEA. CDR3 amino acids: CSVDRNGYTF. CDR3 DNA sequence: TGCAGCGTTGACCGGAATGGCTACACCTTC.

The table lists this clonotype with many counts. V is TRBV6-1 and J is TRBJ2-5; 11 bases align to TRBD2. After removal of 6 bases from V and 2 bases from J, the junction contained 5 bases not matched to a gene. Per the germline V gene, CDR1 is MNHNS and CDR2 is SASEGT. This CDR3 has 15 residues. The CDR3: CASRLAGGRQETQYF. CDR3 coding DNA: TGTGCCAGCAGGCTAGCGGGAGGACGTCAAGAGACCCAGTACTTC.

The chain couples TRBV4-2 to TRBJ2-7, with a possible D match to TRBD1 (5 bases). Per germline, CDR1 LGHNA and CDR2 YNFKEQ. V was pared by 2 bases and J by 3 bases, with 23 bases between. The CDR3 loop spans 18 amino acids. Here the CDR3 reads CASSQTGPDLLGRYEQYF. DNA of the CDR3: TGTGCCAGCAGCCAAACAGGTCCGGACCTTCTCGGGCGCTACGAGCAGTACTTC.

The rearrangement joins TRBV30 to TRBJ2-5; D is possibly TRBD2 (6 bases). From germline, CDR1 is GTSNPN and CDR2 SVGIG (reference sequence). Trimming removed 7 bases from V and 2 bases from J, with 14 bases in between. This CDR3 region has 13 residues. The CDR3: CALRDFFQETQYF. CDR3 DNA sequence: TGTGCCTTACGGGACTTTTTTCAAGAGACCCAGTACTTC.

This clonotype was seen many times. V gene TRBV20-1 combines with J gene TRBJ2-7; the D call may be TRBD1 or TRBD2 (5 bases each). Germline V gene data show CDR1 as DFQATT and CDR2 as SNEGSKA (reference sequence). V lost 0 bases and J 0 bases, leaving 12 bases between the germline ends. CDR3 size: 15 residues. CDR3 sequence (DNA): TGCAGTGCTAGAGAGGGGGTCGGGGTCTCCTACGAGCAGTACTTC. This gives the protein CSAREGVGVSYEQYF.

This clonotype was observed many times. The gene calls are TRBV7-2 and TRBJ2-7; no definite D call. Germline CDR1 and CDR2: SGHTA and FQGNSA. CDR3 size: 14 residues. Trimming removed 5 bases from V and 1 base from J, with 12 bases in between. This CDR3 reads CASSPRTLSYEQYF. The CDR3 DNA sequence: TGTGCCAGCAGCCCCCGGACGTTATCCTACGAGCAGTACTTC.

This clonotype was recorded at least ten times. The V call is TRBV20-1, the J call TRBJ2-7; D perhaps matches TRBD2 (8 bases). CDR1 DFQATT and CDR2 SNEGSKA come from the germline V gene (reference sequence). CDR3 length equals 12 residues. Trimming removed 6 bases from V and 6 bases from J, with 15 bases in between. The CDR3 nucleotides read TGCAGTGCCTCGGGAGGGGGCAGCGAGCAGTACTTC. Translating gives CSASGGGSEQYF.

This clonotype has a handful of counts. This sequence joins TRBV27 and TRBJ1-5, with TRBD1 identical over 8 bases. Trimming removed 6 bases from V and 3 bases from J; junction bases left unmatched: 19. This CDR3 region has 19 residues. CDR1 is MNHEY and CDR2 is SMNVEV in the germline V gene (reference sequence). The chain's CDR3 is CASSRGRGTGPYSNQPQHF. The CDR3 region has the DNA TGTGCCAGCAGCCGCGGGCGCGGGACAGGTCCTTATTCCAATCAGCCCCAGCATTTT.

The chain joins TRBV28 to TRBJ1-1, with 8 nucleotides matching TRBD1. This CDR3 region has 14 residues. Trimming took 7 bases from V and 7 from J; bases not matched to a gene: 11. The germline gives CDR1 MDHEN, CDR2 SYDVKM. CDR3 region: CASMLGQGAGEAFF. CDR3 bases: TGTGCCAGCATGCTGGGGCAGGGGGCGGGTGAAGCTTTCTTT.